Shown below are 20 T cell receptor beta chains from a single sample sequenced in a study of identical twins' blood T cells. TCRdb reanalysed the 5' RACE reads using MiXCR and keeps one entry per CDR3 protein. This table holds 350,000 to 450,000 distinct CDR3 sequences, 25% to 35% found once. Sequenced: PBMCs. Receptors originate from a woman aged 18 to 50 in good health.

This sequence joins TRBV5-1 and TRBJ1-2; 7 bases agree with TRBD1. The CDR3 is made up of 13 amino acids. Germline V lookup: CDR1 SGHRS, CDR2 YFSETQ. The V segment lost 2 bases and the J segment 6 bases; nucleotides outside the gene matches: 4. CDR3 in amino acids: CASSFQGDHGYTF. In nucleotides, the CDR3 is TGCGCCAGCAGCTTTCAGGGGGACCATGGCTACACCTTC.

This clonotype has only a few counts. This chain links TRBV18 with TRBJ2-1; TRBD2 agrees at 11 bases. The CDR3 runs to 15 residues. J was trimmed by 12 bases and V by 3 bases; bases with no gene match: 10. Germline V gives CDR1 KGHSH, CDR2 LQKENI. CDR3 nucleotides: TGTGCCAGCTCACCCCCACTAGCGGGAGTCTTGGGGCAGTTCTTC. Its protein is CASSPPLAGVLGQFF. Full variable domain (rest looked up from reference TRBV18 and TRBJ2-1): NAGVMQNPRHLVRRRGQEARLRCSPMKGHSHVYWYRQLPEEGLKFMVYLQKENIIDESGMPKERFSAEFPKEGPSILRIQQVVRGDSAAYFCASSPPLAGVLGQFFGPGTRLTVL.

The genes are TRBV21-1 and TRBJ1-2; the D segment call TRBD1 is taken from the table without a DNA check. TRBV21-1 is designated a pseudogene. The CDR3 covers 14 residues. The CDR3 DNA sequence: TGTGCCAGCAGCAAACTGATACAGGGTTATGGCTACACCTTC. Its translation: CASSKLIQGYGYTF.

This clonotype occurred many times. The genes are TRBV20-1 and TRBJ1-2, with D maybe TRBD1 (5 bases). V gave up 8 bases and J gave up 0 bases, with 13 bases separating them. Germline V gene lookup returns CDR1 DFQATT and CDR2 SNEGSKA (reference sequence). The CDR3 extends over 13 amino acids. The CDR3 nucleotides are TGCAGTCCTAAAGGGGCCACTAACTATGGCTACACCTTC. It encodes CSPKGATNYGYTF.

The V gene is TRBV29-1, the J gene TRBJ1-1, with 8 bases lining up with TRBD1. The CDR3 totals 13 residues. The junction had 9 bases not matched to a gene; V was cut back by 7 bases and J by 5 bases. CDR1 and CDR2 (germline): SQVTM, ANQGSEA. CDR3 DNA sequence: TGCAGCGGGGGCAGGGGGCAGAGTACTGAAGCTTTCTTT. Protein: CSGGRGQSTEAFF.

The chain carries TRBV5-1 and TRBJ2-7, with TRBD2 matching over 11 bases. The germline V gene has CDR1 SGHRS and CDR2 YFSETQ. The CDR3 has 14 residues. V was clipped by 6 bases and J by 3 bases; unmatched bases: 5. The CDR3 bases are TGCGCCAGCAAGCGGGGACTAGCGGACTACGAGCAGTACTTC. Its translation is CASKRGLADYEQYF.

J is TRBJ2-7 and V is TRBV7-8, with 10 bases identical to TRBD2. Germline trimming cut 3 bases from V and 0 bases from J; bases unmatched to any gene: 5. The CDR3 sequence is 16 residues long. Germline lookup yields CDR1 SGHVS and CDR2 FQNEAQ. The CDR3 bases are TGTGCCAGCAGCTTGGGGGGACTAGCGTTCTCCTACGAGCAGTACTTC. As protein: CASSLGGLAFSYEQYF.

The genes are TRBV20-1 and TRBJ2-1, with D perhaps matching TRBD1 or TRBD2 (5 bases each). In germline, CDR1 is DFQATT, CDR2 SNEGSKA (reference sequence). The CDR3 runs to 16 residues. Trimming shortened V by 4 bases and J by 0 bases, and 16 bases separated the two germline ends. CDR3 amino acids: CSATKGRRSSYNEQFF. The CDR3, as DNA: TGCAGTGCTACTAAGGGACGTCGAAGCTCCTACAATGAGCAGTTCTTC.

CDR3 region: CASSPRQGGIKNIQYF. CDR3 coding DNA: TGTGCCAGCAGCCCGAGACAGGGTGGTATCAAAAACATTCAGTACTTC. J is TRBJ2-4 and V is TRBV3-1; TRBD1 agrees at 7 bases. The germline V gene has CDR1 LGHDT and CDR2 YNNKEL (reference sequence). The CDR3 consists of 16 residues. Germline trimming cut 4 bases from V and 3 bases from J; bases unmatched to any gene: 9.

The gene calls are TRBV7-9 and TRBJ2-3, with D possibly matching TRBD2 (6 bases). The germline V gene has CDR1 SEHNR and CDR2 FQNEAQ (reference sequence). Trimming took 5 bases from V and 0 from J, leaving 15 bases between them. The CDR3 sequence is 16 residues long. Here the CDR3 reads CASSPGVSSSTDTQYF. The CDR3 DNA is TGTGCCAGCAGCCCGGGGGTGAGCTCTAGCACAGATACGCAGTATTTT.

The chain uses TRBV18 and TRBJ1-4, with D possibly being TRBD1 (5 bases). The germline gives CDR1 KGHSH, CDR2 LQKENI. Between the trimmed V and J ends, which lost 0 bases and 10 bases, there was a span of 21 bases. This CDR3 has 17 residues. CDR3 region: CASSPPGSVYGTGKLFF. CDR3 sequence (DNA): TGTGCCAGCTCACCACCGGGTTCCGTCTACGGGACGGGAAAACTGTTTTTT. The full variable domain, rest sourced from reference TRBV18 and TRBJ1-4, is NAGVMQNPRHLVRRRGQEARLRCSPMKGHSHVYWYRQLPEEGLKFMVYLQKENIIDESGMPKERFSAEFPKEGPSILRIQQVVRGDSAAYFCASSPPGSVYGTGKLFFGSGTQLSVL.

The rearrangement uses TRBV11-2 and TRBJ2-3; 10 nucleotides agree with TRBD1. Per the germline V gene, CDR1 is SGHAT and CDR2 is FQNNGV. The CDR3 spans 15 residues. Unmatched junction bases numbered 6, after V lost 4 bases and J lost 5 bases. This CDR3 is CASSWGTGAVDTQYF. DNA of the CDR3: TGTGCCAGCAGCTGGGGGACAGGGGCGGTAGATACGCAGTATTTT.

This clonotype was observed at least ten times. The V call is TRBV2, the J call TRBJ1-1; D possibly corresponds to TRBD1 (6 bases). The CDR3 has 12 amino acids. CDR1 and CDR2 (germline): SNHLY, FYNNEI. V was cut by 7 bases and J by 6 bases, with 12 bases left in between. CDR3 region: CASNQDRSEAFF. The CDR3 DNA follows: TGTGCCAGCAATCAGGACAGATCTGAAGCTTTCTTT.

This clonotype occurred a few times. V usage is TRBV4-3 and J usage is TRBJ2-1; D perhaps matches TRBD2 (6 bases). Trimming stripped 4 bases from V and 1 base from J, with 14 bases between. The CDR3 contains 16 residues. Germline CDR1 and CDR2: LGHNA and YSLEER. Written as DNA, the CDR3 is TGCGCCAGCAGCCGATCAGCGGGTATATCCTACAATGAGCAGTTCTTC. This gives the protein CASSRSAGISYNEQFF.

V is TRBV30 and J is TRBJ2-1, with 8 bases aligning to TRBD2. This CDR3 comprises 15 residues. V trimming: 0 bases; J trimming: 2 bases; junction bases outside the gene matches: 3. The germline V gene encodes CDR1 GTSNPN and CDR2 SVGIG (reference sequence). The CDR3 region is CAWSVVAGTYNEQFF. DNA of the CDR3: TGTGCCTGGAGTGTTGTAGCGGGAACCTACAATGAGCAGTTCTTC.

This chain uses TRBV20-1 with TRBJ2-1, with unresolved D. The V gene lost 6 bases and the J gene lost 0 bases, with 9 bases spanning the gap. The germline gives CDR1 DFQATT, CDR2 SNEGSKA (reference sequence). There are 13 residues in the CDR3. DNA for the CDR3: TGCAGTGCCCGTCCTGGCTCCTACAATGAGCAGTTCTTC. Protein sequence: CSARPGSYNEQFF.

This clonotype came up a few times. The rearrangement uses TRBV10-3 and TRBJ1-4; no firm D call. Trimming pared 8 bases from V and 8 bases from J, leaving 21 bases between. The length of the CDR3 is 15 residues. From germline, CDR1 is ENHRY and CDR2 SYGVKD. The DNA for the CDR3 is TGTGCCATCCAAGGCCTCGCAGGCACTAGGGAAAAACTGTTTTTT. Translation gives CAIQGLAGTREKLFF.

The rearrangement links TRBV7-2 to TRBJ1-3, with D tentatively TRBD1 (5 bases). The CDR3 totals 15 residues. From germline, CDR1 is SGHTA and CDR2 FQGNSA. The V end was cut by 3 bases, the J end by 4 bases, with 13 bases between. This CDR3 is CASSLKAGPGNTIYF. CDR3 in DNA: TGTGCCAGCAGCTTGAAGGCAGGGCCAGGAAACACCATATATTTT.

Of note for this clonotype: At one end the junction does not follow the germline gene, possibly because of a read error. CDR3 amino acids: CTSSIGRNEQFF. In DNA form, the CDR3 reads TGTACCAGCAGCATTGGTAGGAATGAGCAGTTCTTC. The chain has TRBV27 and TRBJ2-1, with no clear D. Germline loops: CDR1 MNHEY, CDR2 SMNVEV (reference sequence). This CDR3 has 12 amino acids.

This clonotype was observed at least ten times. V usage is TRBV6-2 or TRBV6-3 and J usage is TRBJ2-3; the D call may be TRBD1 or TRBD2 (5 bases each). CDR1 and CDR2 (germline): MNHEY, SVGEGT. Trimming stripped 5 bases from V and 0 bases from J, with 12 bases between. The CDR3 spans 15 residues. CDR3 loop: CASSPGTASTDTQYF. The CDR3, as DNA: TGTGCCAGCAGTCCCGGGACGGCCAGCACAGATACGCAGTATTTT.